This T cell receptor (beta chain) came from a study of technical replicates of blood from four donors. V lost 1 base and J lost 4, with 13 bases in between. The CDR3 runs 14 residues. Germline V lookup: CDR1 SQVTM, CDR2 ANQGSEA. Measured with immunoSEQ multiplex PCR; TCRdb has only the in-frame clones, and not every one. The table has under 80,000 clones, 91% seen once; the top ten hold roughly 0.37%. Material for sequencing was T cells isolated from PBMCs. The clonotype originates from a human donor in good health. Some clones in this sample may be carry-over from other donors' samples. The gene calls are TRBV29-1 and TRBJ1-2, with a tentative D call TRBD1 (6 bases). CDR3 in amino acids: CSVEGVGQPYGYTF. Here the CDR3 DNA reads TGCAGCGTTGAAGGGGTAGGACAGCCCTATGGCTACACCTTC.